A selection of T cell receptor beta chains follows, all from one sample in a study of immune cell composition in non-small cell lung cancer. The protocol was immunoSEQ multiplex PCR, while the TCRdb copy is restricted to in-frame clones and leaves out a portion. The data show about 1,800 clones, roughly 75% seen once. Material for sequencing was lung tumor tissue. These receptors all stem from a human donor with non-small cell lung cancer. Both conserved end residues are trimmed from each CDR3. Fields, in order: V gene, J gene, CDR3 protein.

V: TRBV27
J: TRBJ1-5
CDR3: ASSAGTARNQPQH

V: TRBV6-6
J: TRBJ2-1
CDR3: ASSYGGNEQF

V: TRBV9
J: TRBJ1-4
CDR3: ASSPRTGGGTNEKLF

V: TRBV9
J: TRBJ1-3
CDR3: ASTDRVSGNTIY

V: TRBV6-5
J: TRBJ2-1
CDR3: ASSVTSGRYEQF

V: TRBV7-5
J: TRBJ2-7
CDR3: ARSLTPGTSASYEQY

V: TRBV7-2
J: TRBJ2-5
CDR3: ASSLAGLAPGGTQY

V: TRBV7-8
J: TRBJ2-1
CDR3: ASSLVQGGNEQF

V: TRBV4-3
J: TRBJ2-1
CDR3: ASSHSLADTFYNEQF

V: TRBV30
J: TRBJ1-4
CDR3: AWESATNEKLF

V: TRBV7-9
J: TRBJ2-1
CDR3: ASSLRGGLAGDEQF

V: TRBV6-5
J: TRBJ1-1
CDR3: ASSLTRQVEAF

V: TRBV9
J: TRBJ2-1
CDR3: ASSVNRGLAEYNEQF

V: TRBV14
J: TRBJ2-7
CDR3: ASSQGARTSGYEQY

V: TRBV18
J: TRBJ1-5
CDR3: ASSPGGINQPQH

V: TRBV4-3
J: TRBJ1-1
CDR3: ASSQAELNTEAF

V: TRBV28
J: TRBJ1-5
CDR3: ASSFGDRDNQPQH

V: TRBV7-8
J: TRBJ2-1
CDR3: ASSFPGQGLSYNEQF

V: TRBV9
J: TRBJ1-1
CDR3: ASSKAGTGGTEAF